This T cell receptor (beta chain) was obtained from a study of T cell responses to AZD1222 COVID-19 vaccine. Findings and caveats of the study: After two AZD1222 doses, spike-specific TCR breadth and depth rose versus day 0. Donors skewed white British and female; clonal diversity was possibly underestimated.

Profiled with immunoSEQ multiplex PCR; TCRdb holds only in-frame clones, not every one. The sample records 65,000 to 95,000 clones, approximately 81% being singletons. Germline values: CDR1 LNHNV, CDR2 YYDKDF (reference sequence). CDR3 length equals 19 residues. V was pared by 0 bases and J by 3 bases, with 16 bases of the junction left unmatched. A word on this clone: Its target is not known.

The sequence was collected from an adult in good health. The chain carries TRBV15 and TRBJ2-7; 8 nucleotides match TRBD2. The sample in question was peripheral blood, obtained on day 0 of AZD1222 vaccination. In DNA form, the CDR3 reads TGTGCCACCAGCAGAGACAGAACCTTCCGGGGAGGGACTAGCTACGAGCAGTACTTC. This encodes CATSRDRTFRGGTSYEQYF.